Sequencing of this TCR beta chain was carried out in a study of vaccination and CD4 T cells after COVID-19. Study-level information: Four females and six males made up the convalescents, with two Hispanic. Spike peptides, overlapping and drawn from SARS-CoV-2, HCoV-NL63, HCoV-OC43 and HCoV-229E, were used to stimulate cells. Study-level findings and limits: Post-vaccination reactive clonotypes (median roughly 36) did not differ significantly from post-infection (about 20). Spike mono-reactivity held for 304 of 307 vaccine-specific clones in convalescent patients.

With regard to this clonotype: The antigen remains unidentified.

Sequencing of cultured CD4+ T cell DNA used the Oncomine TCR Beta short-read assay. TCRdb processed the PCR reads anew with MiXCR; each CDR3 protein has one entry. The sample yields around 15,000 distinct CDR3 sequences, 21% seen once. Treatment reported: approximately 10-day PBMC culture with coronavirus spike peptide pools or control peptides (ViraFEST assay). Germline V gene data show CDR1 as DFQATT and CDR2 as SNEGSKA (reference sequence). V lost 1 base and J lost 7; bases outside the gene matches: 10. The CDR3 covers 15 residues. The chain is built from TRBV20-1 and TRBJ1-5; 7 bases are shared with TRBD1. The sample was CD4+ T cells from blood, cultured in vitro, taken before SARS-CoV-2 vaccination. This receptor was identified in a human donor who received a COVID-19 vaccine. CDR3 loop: CSARVPGQVRQPQHF. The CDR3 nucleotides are TGCAGTGCTAGAGTCCCAGGACAGGTCCGGCAGCCCCAGCATTTT.